The 32 T cell receptor beta chains given below trace back to one sample, sequenced in a study of vaccination effects on CD4 cells after COVID-19. Using immunoSEQ multiplex PCR, the repertoire was profiled, and TCRdb retains in-frame clones only, with some absent. The sample contains tens of thousands of clones, 60% to 80% of which appear only once. Antigen-specific CD4+ T cells were first expanded with viral peptide pools by the ViraFEST assay and only then sequenced. A roughly ten-day culture period preceded the isolation of CD4+ T cells. All participants had two doses of either the BNT162b2 or mRNA-1273 vaccine. The antigens these receptors bind are not known. Sequenced material: CD4+ T cells from PBMCs cultured with HCoV-OC43 spike peptides, taken after COVID-19 vaccination. As for subset: HCoV-OC43 spike overlapping peptide pool stimulation. These receptors were collected from a human donor who received a COVID-19 vaccine.

The V gene is TRBV9, the J gene TRBJ1-2; a weak D match, TRBD1 (5 bases). The V and J ends lost 0 bases and 8 bases respectively, with 11 bases between them. The CDR3 contains 13 residues. The germline V gene encodes CDR1 SGDLS and CDR2 YYNGEE. CDR3 nucleotide sequence: TGTGCCAGCAGCGTAGATCAGGGTGGGGGCTACACCTTC. Encoded protein: CASSVDQGGGYTF.

The chain recombines TRBV28 with TRBJ1-5; no reliable D call. V dropped 3 bases and J dropped 5 bases, with 11 bases sitting between them. Germline CDR1 MDHEN, CDR2 SYDVKM. CDR3 length equals 14 residues. The CDR3 loop is CASSFVGKDQPQHF. The CDR3 bases are TGTGCCAGCAGTTTTGTGGGGAAGGATCAGCCCCAGCATTTT.

The rearrangement links TRBV7-2 to TRBJ1-3; no firm D call. The germline CDR1 and CDR2 sequences are SGHTA and FQGNSA. Deletions cut 1 base from V and 2 bases from J, with 6 bases between. The CDR3 has 14 amino acids. CDR3 protein: CASSLVGTGNTIYF. The CDR3 DNA sequence: TGTGCCAGCAGCTTAGTTGGGACTGGAAACACCATATATTTT.

This chain joins TRBV4-1 and TRBJ2-6; D remains ambiguous. Germline CDR1 MGHRA, CDR2 YSYEKL. Trimming left V 2 bases short and J 0 bases short, with 8 bases between. CDR3 length: 16 residues. CDR3 in amino acids: CASSQPRSSGANVLTF. As DNA, the CDR3 is TGCGCCAGCAGCCAACCGAGGAGCTCTGGGGCCAACGTCCTGACTTTC.

The chain couples TRBV28 to TRBJ2-2; the D is unclear. The CDR3 has 15 amino acids. CDR1 and CDR2 from the germline V gene are MDHEN and SYDVKM. The V gene lost 2 bases and the J gene lost 1 base, with 8 bases spanning the gap. The CDR3 loop reads CASSLPGQNTGELFF. CDR3 DNA: TGTGCCAGCAGTTTACCCGGGCAGAACACCGGGGAGCTGTTTTTT.

The CDR3 DNA sequence: TGTGCCAGCATAAAATCGGGGGCACCGATCTATGGCTACACCTTC. This translates into CASIKSGAPIYGYTF. This chain connects TRBV6-5 to TRBJ1-2; possible D gene TRBD1, 6 bases. The CDR3 runs 15 residues. Germline CDR1 reads MNHEY; CDR2 reads SVGAGI. The V gene lost 7 bases and the J gene lost 4 bases, with 19 bases spanning the gap.

The chain is built from TRBV5-1 and TRBJ1-2; 8 bases agree with TRBD1. Germline CDR1 SGHRS, CDR2 YFSETQ. The J segment lost 2 bases and the V segment lost 4 bases, leaving 4 bases of the junction unmatched. The CDR3 is 14 residues long. CDR3 loop: CASSRQGANYGYTF. CDR3 coding DNA: TGCGCCAGCAGCAGGCAGGGGGCAAACTATGGCTACACCTTC.

In the case of this clone: One end of the junction does not line up with germline, which may come from a read error. The CDR3: CAWSGLRGPTIAF. CDR3 sequence (DNA): TGTGCCTGGAGTGGACTCCGGGGACCCACTATCGCCTTC. The chain joins TRBV30 to TRBJ1-2; a possible D gene is TRBD1 (5 bases). The germline CDR1 and CDR2 sequences are GTSNPN and SVGIG (reference sequence). CDR3 length: 13 residues.

The V call is TRBV5-1, the J call TRBJ1-1; 11 bases match TRBD1. CDR3 length equals 16 residues. CDR1 and CDR2 (germline): SGHRS, YFSETQ. V shed 4 bases, J shed 5 bases, and the junction held 10 bases outside the gene matches. CDR3 amino acids: CASSGGTGGRGTEAFF. The CDR3 region has the DNA TGCGCCAGCAGCGGGGGGACAGGGGGACGGGGGACTGAAGCTTTCTTT.

The chain combines TRBV7-2 with TRBJ2-2; D possibly matches TRBD1 or TRBD2 (5 bases each). This CDR3 region has 14 residues. CDR1 and CDR2 from the germline V gene are SGHTA and FQGNSA. Between the trimmed V and J ends, which lost 5 bases and 3 bases, there was a span of 10 bases. The CDR3 region has the DNA TGTGCCAGCAGCCACGGGACGCACACCGGGGAGCTGTTTTTT. This codes for CASSHGTHTGELFF. The full variable domain, with the rest looked up from reference TRBV7-2 and TRBJ2-2, is GAGVSQSPSNKVTEKGKDVELRCDPISGHTALYWYRQSLGQGLEFLIYFQGNSAPDKSGLPSDRFSAERTGGSVSTLTIQRTQQEDSAVYLCASSHGTHTGELFFGEGSRLTVL.

V usage is TRBV15 and J usage is TRBJ2-7; unclear D gene. This CDR3 has 14 residues. CDR1 is LNHNV and CDR2 is YYDKDF in the germline V gene (reference sequence). Trimming cost V 3 bases and J 0 bases, with 9 bases left between them. The CDR3: CATSSSLSSYEQYV. The CDR3 region has the DNA TGTGCCACCAGCAGCTCCCTAAGCTCCTACGAGCAGTACGTC.

This clone was recorded once. This chain joins TRBV5-1 and TRBJ2-3, with D possibly being TRBD1 or TRBD2 (5 bases each). This CDR3 spans 15 amino acids. V dropped 0 bases and J dropped 2 bases, with 10 bases sitting between them. The germline CDR1 and CDR2 sequences are SGHRS and YFSETQ. CDR3 DNA sequence: TGCGCCAGCAGCTTGGCGGGGACCTCCACAGATACGCAGTATTTT. Protein product: CASSLAGTSTDTQYF.

The rearrangement links TRBV6-2 or TRBV6-3 to TRBJ2-5; the D call may be TRBD1 or TRBD2 (5 bases each). The germline V gene has CDR1 MNHEY and CDR2 SVGEGT. V shed 1 base and J shed 1 base, with 7 bases lying between them. This CDR3 has 14 amino acids. The CDR3 nucleotides read TGTGCCAGCAGTTACTTGAGGGGCCAAGAGACCCAGTACTTC. Protein product: CASSYLRGQETQYF.

The rearrangement uses TRBV7-2 and TRBJ2-2; no definite D call. This CDR3 is built from 13 residues. The germline CDR1 and CDR2 sequences are SGHTA and FQGNSA. The V end was cut by 6 bases, the J end by 0 bases, with 5 bases between. The CDR3 sequence is CASSSPNTGELFF. CDR3 in DNA: TGTGCCAGCAGTTCTCCGAACACCGGGGAGCTGTTTTTT.

The J gene is TRBJ2-7, the V gene TRBV28; TRBD1 matches 10 bases. Germline V gene lookup returns CDR1 MDHEN and CDR2 SYDVKM. V gave up 4 bases and J gave up 9 bases; unmatched junction bases: 12. CDR3 length: 15 amino acids. The CDR3 loop is CASSSPGQGFGGQYV. CDR3 nucleotides: TGTGCCAGCAGTTCGCCGGGACAGGGGTTCGGGGGGCAGTACGTC.

This clone came up a few times. V and J are TRBV18 and TRBJ1-1, with a tentative D call TRBD1 (6 bases). Trimming removed 3 bases at V and 4 bases at J, with 9 bases between. Per germline, CDR1 KGHSH and CDR2 LQKENI. The CDR3 sequence is 13 residues long. Here the CDR3 reads CASSPRGGTEAFF. In DNA form, the CDR3 reads TGTGCCAGCTCACCGAGGGGGGGCACTGAAGCTTTCTTT.

The chain employs TRBV4-1 and TRBJ2-5; D perhaps matches TRBD2 (5 bases). Germline V gene data show CDR1 as MGHRA and CDR2 as YSYEKL. The V and J ends lost 1 base and 0 bases respectively, with 15 bases between them. The CDR3 spans 17 residues. This chain's CDR3 is CASSQGGLAGYQETQYF. DNA of the CDR3: TGCGCCAGCAGCCAAGGTGGGCTAGCTGGGTACCAAGAGACCCAGTACTTC.

The chain is built from TRBV9 and TRBJ2-1, with 11 bases fitting TRBD1. The junction had 7 bases not matched to a gene; V was cut back by 4 bases and J by 7 bases. The CDR3 is 15 residues long. Germline V gene sequence: CDR1 SGDLS, CDR2 YYNGEE. The CDR3 protein is CASSPGQGARNEQFF. For the CDR3, the DNA is TGTGCCAGCAGCCCAGGACAGGGGGCAAGGAATGAGCAGTTCTTC.

The rearrangement joins TRBV19 to TRBJ2-1; 8 nucleotides match TRBD2. CDR3 size: 16 residues. V lost 2 bases to trimming and J lost 2 bases; unmatched junction nucleotides: 5. The germline V gene has CDR1 LNHDA and CDR2 SQIVND (reference sequence). CDR3 DNA sequence: TGTGCCAGTAGTATATACAGCGGGGGTGCCTACAATGAGCAGTTCTTC. This codes for CASSIYSGGAYNEQFF.

The chain combines TRBV5-1 with TRBJ2-7, with 7 bases aligning to TRBD1. Trimming at V came to 4 bases and at J to 6 bases, leaving 7 bases not matched to a gene. Germline CDR1 SGHRS, CDR2 YFSETQ. This CDR3 contains 13 residues. CDR3 sequence reads: CASSLQGTAEQYV. As DNA, the CDR3 is TGCGCCAGCAGCCTTCAGGGGACAGCCGAGCAGTACGTC.

This clone was recorded once. This chain uses TRBV24-1 with TRBJ1-2; TRBD1 matches at 8 bases. The germline CDR1 and CDR2 sequences are KGHDR and SFDVKD. Trimming cost V 2 bases and J 6 bases; bases outside gene matches: 7. This CDR3 comprises 15 residues. CDR3: CATSDSDRARHGYTF. CDR3 coding DNA: TGTGCCACCAGTGATTCGGACAGGGCAAGGCATGGCTACACCTTC.

The chain links TRBV2 to TRBJ1-1; D gene uncertain. Trimming stripped 2 bases from V and 6 bases from J, with 7 bases between. CDR3 length equals 12 residues. Germline V gene data show CDR1 as SNHLY and CDR2 as FYNNEI. CDR3 region: CASSESSSEAFF. The CDR3 DNA follows: TGTGCCAGCAGTGAAAGTTCCTCTGAAGCTTTCTTT.

V usage is TRBV6-4 and J usage is TRBJ1-5; D call uncertain. The V gene's germline CDR1 is MRHNA and CDR2 SNTAGT. CDR3 length equals 12 residues. The ends were cut back, 6 bases at V and 9 bases at J, with 12 bases in the middle. CDR3 residues: CASSSGVGPQHF. Written as DNA, the CDR3 is TGTGCCAGCAGCAGTGGGGTTGGGCCCCAGCATTTT.

This clone showed up just once. This rearrangement joins TRBV19 to TRBJ1-2, with a tentative D call TRBD1 (5 bases). Deletions cut 7 bases from V and 4 bases from J, with 22 bases between. This CDR3 region has 16 residues. Germline V gene data show CDR1 as LNHDA and CDR2 as SQIVND (reference sequence). Here the CDR3 reads CASTTPGPSSGYGYTF. Here the CDR3 DNA reads TGTGCCAGTACCACGCCGGGGCCCTCTTCGGGCTATGGCTACACCTTC.

The chain combines TRBV6-4 with TRBJ1-5; 9 bases are shared with TRBD1. This CDR3 comprises 18 residues. Germline V gene lookup returns CDR1 MRHNA and CDR2 SNTAGT. V gave up 11 bases and J gave up 2 bases; unmatched junction bases: 19. Here the CDR3 DNA reads TGTGCCTGCCTAAATTCCCACGAGACAGGGGGGGGCAATCAGCCCCAGCATTTT. This codes for CACLNSHETGGGNQPQHF.

The chain employs TRBV6-5 and TRBJ2-5; D unresolved. Trimming cost V 2 bases and J 0 bases, with 10 bases left between them. The CDR3 length is 15 residues. Germline CDR1 MNHEY, CDR2 SVGAGI. CDR3 in DNA: TGTGCCAGCAGTTACCGTGGGTCGTACCAAGAGACCCAGTACTTC. Translating it yields CASSYRGSYQETQYF.

A few counts support this clone. The chain carries TRBV28 and TRBJ1-2; D is undetermined. The CDR3 contains 13 residues. Trimming took 4 bases from V and 3 from J, leaving 9 bases between them. Germline values: CDR1 MDHEN, CDR2 SYDVKM. CDR3 sequence (DNA): TGTGCCAGCAGTTCTCAGAGTTACTATGGCTACACCTTC. Amino acids: CASSSQSYYGYTF.

V is TRBV5-4 and J is TRBJ2-1, with 8 bases fitting TRBD2. The CDR3 totals 15 residues. V trimming: 4 bases; J trimming: 5 bases; junction bases outside the gene matches: 8. Per germline, CDR1 SGHNT and CDR2 YYREEE (reference sequence). This chain's CDR3 is CASSLTGGGNNEQFF. The DNA of the CDR3 is TGTGCCAGCAGCCTGACGGGGGGGGGAAACAATGAGCAGTTCTTC.

In its sample, this clone was seen a few times. The rearrangement links TRBV4-1 to TRBJ2-2, with D hard to call. Germline CDR1 is MGHRA and CDR2 is YSYEKL. V lost 3 bases and J lost 1, with 9 bases in between. The CDR3 loop spans 15 amino acids. The CDR3 DNA follows: TGCGCCAGCAGCCAGGGAAAAGAGAACACCGGGGAGCTGTTTTTT. As protein: CASSQGKENTGELFF.

The rearrangement uses TRBV7-9 and TRBJ2-2; 8 nucleotides line up with TRBD1. The CDR3 sequence is 15 residues long. Germline values: CDR1 SEHNR, CDR2 FQNEAQ (reference sequence). V gave up 2 bases and J gave up 5 bases; unmatched junction bases: 4. This chain's CDR3 is CASSLRQGATGELFF. CDR3 nucleotide sequence: TGTGCCAGCAGCTTACGGCAGGGGGCAACCGGGGAGCTGTTTTTT.

The genes are TRBV5-6 and TRBJ2-7; no clear D. CDR3 length equals 13 residues. V was trimmed by 2 bases and J by 0 bases, leaving 6 bases between them. CDR1 is SGHDT, CDR2 YYEEEE, per germline. The CDR3, as DNA: TGTGCCAGCAGCTTAGGCTTCTCCTACGAGCAGTACGTC. It codes for CASSLGFSYEQYV.

The CDR3: CATSDSLGQGSETQYF. The CDR3 DNA follows: TGTGCCACCAGTGACAGCCTAGGACAGGGTTCAGAGACCCAGTACTTC. J is TRBJ2-5 and V is TRBV24-1, with 8 positions matching TRBD1. The CDR3 covers 16 residues. The V and J ends lost 4 bases and 4 bases, in that order; junction bases with no gene match: 10. Looked up from germline, CDR1 is KGHDR and CDR2 is SFDVKD.